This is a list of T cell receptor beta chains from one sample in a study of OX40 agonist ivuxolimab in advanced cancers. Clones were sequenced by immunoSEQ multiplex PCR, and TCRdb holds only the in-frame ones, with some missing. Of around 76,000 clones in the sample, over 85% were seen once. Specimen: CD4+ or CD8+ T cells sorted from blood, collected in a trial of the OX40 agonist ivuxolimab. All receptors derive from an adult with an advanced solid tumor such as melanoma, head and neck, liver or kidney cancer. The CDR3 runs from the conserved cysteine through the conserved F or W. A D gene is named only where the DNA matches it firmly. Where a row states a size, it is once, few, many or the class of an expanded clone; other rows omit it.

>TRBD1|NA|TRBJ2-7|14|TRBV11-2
CASSLPTGDYEQYF
TGTGCCAGCAGCCTCCCGACAGGGGACTACGAGCAGTACTTC
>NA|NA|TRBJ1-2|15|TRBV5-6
CASSLRRVGYYGYTF
TGTGCCAGCAGCCTGCGACGGGTCGGCTACTATGGCTACACCTTC
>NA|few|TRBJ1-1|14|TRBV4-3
CASSLRGSNTEAFF
TGCGCCAGCAGCCTCAGGGGATCAAACACTGAAGCTTTCTTT
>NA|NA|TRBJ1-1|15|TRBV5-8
CASSLRGVMNTEAFF
TGTGCCAGCAGCTTGCGGGGGGTTATGAACACTGAAGCTTTCTTT
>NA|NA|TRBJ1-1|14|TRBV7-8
CASSYRTLNTEAFF
TGTGCCAGCAGCTACAGGACCTTGAACACTGAAGCTTTCTTT
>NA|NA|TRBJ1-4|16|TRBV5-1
CASSLAPGAVREKLFF
TGCGCCAGCAGCTTGGCCCCCGGGGCCGTGAGGGAAAAACTGTTTTTT
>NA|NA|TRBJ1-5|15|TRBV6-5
CASSYIRDSNQPQHF
TGTGCCAGCAGTTACATCCGGGACTCCAATCAGCCCCAGCATTTT
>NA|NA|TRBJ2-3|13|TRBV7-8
CASSLGVSDTQYF
TGTGCCAGCAGCTTAGGGGTTTCAGATACGCAGTATTTT
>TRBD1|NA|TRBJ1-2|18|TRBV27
CASSWGRDRGIANYGYTF
TGTGCCAGCAGTTGGGGACGGGACAGGGGAATAGCTAACTATGGCTACACCTTC
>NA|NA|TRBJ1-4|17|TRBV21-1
CASSSETVDATNEKLFF
TGTGCCAGCAGCTCCGAGACAGTAGACGCAACTAATGAAAAACTGTTTTTT
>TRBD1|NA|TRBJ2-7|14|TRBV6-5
CASSYEGASYEQYF
TGTGCCAGCAGTTACGAGGGGGCGTCCTACGAGCAGTACTTC
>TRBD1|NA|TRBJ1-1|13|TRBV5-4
CASSTDRGAEAFF
TGTGCCAGCAGCACGGACAGGGGCGCTGAAGCTTTCTTT
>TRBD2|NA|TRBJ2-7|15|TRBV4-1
CASSQPRDYSYEQYF
TGCGCCAGCAGCCAACCTCGGGACTATTCTTACGAGCAGTACTTC
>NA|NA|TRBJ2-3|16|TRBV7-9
CASSPRDSDLTDTQYF
TGTGCCAGCAGCCCTAGGGACTCGGATTTAACAGATACGCAGTATTTT
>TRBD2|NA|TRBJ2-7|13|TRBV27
CASSPGLAVEQYF
TGTGCCAGCAGTCCGGGACTAGCGGTTGAGCAGTACTTC
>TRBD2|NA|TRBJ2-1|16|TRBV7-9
CASSPSSGGALNEQFF
TGTGCCAGCAGCCCCTCTAGCGGGGGGGCGCTGAATGAGCAGTTCTTC
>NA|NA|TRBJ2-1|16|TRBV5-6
CASSPAGTGSYNEQFF
TGTGCCAGCAGCCCAGCGGGGACAGGCTCCTACAATGAGCAGTTCTTC
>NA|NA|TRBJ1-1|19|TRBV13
CASSLTVFPHSLMNTEAFF
TGTGCCAGCAGCTTGACAGTTTTCCCTCATTCCCTGATGAACACTGAAGCTTTCTTT
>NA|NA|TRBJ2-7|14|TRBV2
CASSESPASYEQYF
TGTGCCAGCAGTGAATCTCCAGCCTCCTACGAGCAGTACTTC
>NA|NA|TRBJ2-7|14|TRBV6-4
CASSDEPGTYEQYF
TGTGCCAGCAGTGACGAGCCAGGCACCTACGAGCAGTACTTC
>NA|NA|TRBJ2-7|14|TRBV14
CASSQEGEINEQYF
TGTGCCAGCAGCCAAGAGGGGGAGATTAACGAGCAGTACTTC
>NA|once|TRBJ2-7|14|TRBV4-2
CASSQGGVGGEQYF
TGTGCCAGCAGCCAAGGGGGGGTCGGCGGAGAGCAGTACTTC
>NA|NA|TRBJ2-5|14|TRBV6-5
CASSYSGGQETQYF
TGTGCCAGCAGTTACTCGGGGGGTCAAGAGACCCAGTACTTC
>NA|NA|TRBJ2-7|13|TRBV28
CASSPGAAPDGYF
TGTGCCAGCAGTCCCGGGGCAGCCCCGGATGGGTACTTC
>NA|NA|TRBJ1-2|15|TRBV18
CASSPTGPHNYGYTF
TGTGCCAGCTCACCTACAGGGCCGCACAACTATGGCTACACCTTC
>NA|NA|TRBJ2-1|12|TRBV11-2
CASTLRAIEQFF
TGTGCCAGCACCCTAAGGGCTATTGAGCAGTTCTTC
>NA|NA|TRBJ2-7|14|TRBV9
CASSGGAGTYEQYF
TGTGCCAGCAGCGGTGGGGCCGGGACCTACGAGCAGTACTTC
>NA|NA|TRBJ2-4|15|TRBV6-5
CASSYKGIAKNIQYF
TGTGCCAGCAGTTACAAGGGGATAGCCAAAAACATTCAGTACTTC
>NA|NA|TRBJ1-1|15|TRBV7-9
CASSFVRGGNTEAFF
TGTGCCAGCAGCTTCGTCAGGGGTGGGAACACTGAAGCTTTCTTT
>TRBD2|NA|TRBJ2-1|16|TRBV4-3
CASSQDVGGGLVEQFF
TGCGCCAGCAGCCAAGATGTTGGCGGGGGGTTGGTTGAGCAGTTCTTC
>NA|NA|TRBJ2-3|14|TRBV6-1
CASSGGTGVRTQYF
TGTGCCAGCAGCGGCGGGACGGGTGTCAGGACGCAGTATTTT
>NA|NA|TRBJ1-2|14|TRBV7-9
CASSFPGLRYGYTF
TGTGCCAGCAGCTTTCCGGGACTCCGCTATGGCTACACCTTC
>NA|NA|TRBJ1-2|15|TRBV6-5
CASSYAAGTDYGYTF
TGTGCCAGCAGTTACGCCGCCGGGACGGATTATGGCTACACCTTC
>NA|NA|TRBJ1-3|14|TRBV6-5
CASSYGVAGNTIYF
TGTGCCAGCAGTTACGGGGTAGCTGGAAACACCATATATTTT
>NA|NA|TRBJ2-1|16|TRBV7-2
CASSLFYNGGGNEQFF
TGTGCCAGCAGCTTATTTTATAACGGGGGTGGCAATGAGCAGTTCTTC
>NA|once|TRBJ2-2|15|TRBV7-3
CASSFWPLGTGELFF
TGTGCCAGCAGCTTTTGGCCCCTCGGGACCGGGGAGCTGTTTTTT
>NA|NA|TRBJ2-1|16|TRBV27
CASRGTPTSLYNEQFF
TGTGCCAGCAGGGGGACCCCAACCTCCCTCTACAATGAGCAGTTCTTC
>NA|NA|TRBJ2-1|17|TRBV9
CASSVEGSGASYNEQFF
TGTGCCAGCAGCGTAGAAGGTTCGGGTGCCTCCTACAATGAGCAGTTCTTC
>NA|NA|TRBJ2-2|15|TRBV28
CASHETGGKGGELFF
TGTGCCAGCCACGAGACCGGGGGCAAGGGCGGGGAGCTGTTTTTT
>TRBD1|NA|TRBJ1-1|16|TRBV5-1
CASSLIHQGGGTEAFF
TGCGCCAGCAGCTTGATTCATCAAGGGGGCGGCACTGAAGCTTTCTTT
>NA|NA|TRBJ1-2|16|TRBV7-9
CASSLGPLGGDYGYTF
TGTGCCAGCAGCTTAGGTCCCTTGGGCGGGGACTATGGCTACACCTTC
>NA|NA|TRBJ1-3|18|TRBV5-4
CASSLTPGRMTTGNTIYF
TGTGCCAGCAGCTTGACTCCGGGACGGATGACTACTGGAAACACCATATATTTT
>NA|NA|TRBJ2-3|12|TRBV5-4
CAGPLGTHTQYF
TGTGCCGGACCACTTGGGACCCATACGCAGTATTTT
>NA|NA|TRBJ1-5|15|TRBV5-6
CASSPGGALGQPQHF
TGTGCCAGCAGCCCTGGGGGGGCCCTGGGTCAGCCCCAGCATTTT
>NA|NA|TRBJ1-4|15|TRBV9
CASSPLSAGVGKLFF
TGTGCCAGCAGCCCTCTAAGCGCGGGTGTTGGAAAACTGTTTTTT
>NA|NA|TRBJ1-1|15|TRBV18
CASSPDAGLNTEAFF
TGTGCCAGCTCACCGGACGCAGGGTTAAACACTGAAGCTTTCTTT
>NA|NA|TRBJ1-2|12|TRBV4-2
CASSQDPPGYTF
TGTGCCAGCAGCCAAGATCCTCCCGGCTACACCTTC
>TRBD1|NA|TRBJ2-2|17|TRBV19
CASSIISGQRYTGELFF
TGTGCCAGTAGTATTATCTCGGGACAGCGCTACACCGGGGAGCTGTTTTTT
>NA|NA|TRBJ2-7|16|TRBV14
CASSQEGRAISYEQYF
TGTGCCAGCAGCCAAGAGGGCAGGGCTATCTCCTACGAGCAGTACTTC
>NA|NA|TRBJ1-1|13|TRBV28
CASRLPGETEAFF
TGTGCCAGCCGCCTTCCAGGGGAAACTGAAGCTTTCTTT
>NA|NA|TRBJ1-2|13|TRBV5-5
CASSLQANYGYTF
TGTGCCAGCAGCCTACAGGCAAACTATGGCTACACCTTC